The rows below give T cell receptor beta chains drawn from one sample of a study of T-cell reconstitution after alpha-beta-depleted transplantation in children. TCRdb re-called the PCR reads through MiXCR, storing one row per CDR3 protein. The sample includes around 300,000 distinct CDR3 sequences, 9.5% to 13% of them seen just once. Sequences were derived from PBMCs, sampled before TCRalphabeta/CD19-depleted stem cell transplant. The receptors originated from a boy less than two years old with acute myeloid leukemia, due to receive a stem cell transplant. Both conserved end residues are part of each CDR3. The D gene is left open where the match is weak. Only part of the rows carry a size: once, few, many, or a class if the clone is expanded.

cdr3_aa | cdr3_nt | clone_size | j_call | v_call | d_call
CASSQVGSGNYGYTF | TGTGCCAGCAGCCAAGTTGGGAGCGGCAACTATGGCTACACCTTC | NA | TRBJ1-2 | TRBV3-1 | NA
CSAPSGAGANVLTF | TGCAGTGCTCCGTCAGGGGCTGGGGCCAACGTCCTGACTTTC | many | TRBJ2-6 | TRBV20-1 | NA
CASSLVLTSSYNEQFF | TGTGCCAGCAGCTTAGTACTGACAAGCTCCTACAATGAGCAGTTCTTC | many | TRBJ2-1 | TRBV11-2 | NA
CSATLAGGRETQYF | TGCAGTGCCACACTAGCGGGGGGTCGGGAGACCCAGTACTTC | few | TRBJ2-5 | TRBV20-1 | TRBD2
CASSLTGTNEQYF | TGTGCCAGCAGCTTAACGGGGACTAACGAGCAGTACTTC | NA | TRBJ2-7 | TRBV7-3 | TRBD2
CASSEVRLANTGELFF | TGTGCCAGCAGTGAAGTGAGACTAGCGAACACCGGGGAGCTGTTTTTT | many | TRBJ2-2 | TRBV6-1 | NA
CSAREPIFGSTEAFF | TGCAGTGCTAGAGAGCCAATCTTTGGTTCAACTGAAGCTTTCTTT | many | TRBJ1-1 | TRBV20-1 | NA
CSARVPSGVSYNEQFF | TGCAGTGCTAGAGTCCCTAGCGGGGTCTCCTACAATGAGCAGTTCTTC | many | TRBJ2-1 | TRBV20-1 | TRBD2
CASSSGLPGTQYF | TGTGCCAGCAGCTCTGGACTCCCAGGGACCCAGTACTTC | few | TRBJ2-5 | TRBV5-6 | NA
CASRRDFSYEQYF | TGTGCCAGCAGGAGGGACTTCTCCTACGAGCAGTACTTC | many | TRBJ2-7 | TRBV6-6 | NA
CASSWDRGSYNEQFF | TGCGCCAGCAGCTGGGACAGGGGCTCCTACAATGAGCAGTTCTTC | many | TRBJ2-1 | TRBV5-1 | TRBD1
CASSQDLAVHYEQYF | TGTGCCAGCAGCCAAGATCTAGCGGTGCACTACGAGCAGTACTTC | few | TRBJ2-7 | TRBV3-1 | TRBD2
CASSSNRNTGELFF | TGTGCCAGCAGCTCGAACAGGAACACCGGGGAGCTGTTTTTT | many | TRBJ2-2 | TRBV7-3 | NA
CASSQDRDRVGSPLHF | TGTGCCAGCAGCCAAGACCGGGACAGGGTCGGTTCACCCCTCCACTTT | few | TRBJ1-6 | TRBV7-9 | TRBD1
CASSIIAGGLLYEQYF | TGTGCCAGCAGTATCATAGCGGGGGGCTTACTCTACGAGCAGTACTTC | many | TRBJ2-7 | TRBV12-3/TRBV12-4 | TRBD2
CATSTRDSAVNTGELFF | TGTGCCACCAGTACCCGGGACTCCGCAGTTAACACCGGGGAGCTGTTTTTT | many | TRBJ2-2 | TRBV24-1 | NA
CASSTTGPTEAFF | TGTGCCAGTAGTACGACAGGGCCCACTGAAGCTTTCTTT | NA | TRBJ1-1 | TRBV19 | TRBD1
CSVLLSSGTYNEQFF | TGCAGCGTTCTTCTCTCTAGCGGGACCTACAATGAGCAGTTCTTC | many | TRBJ2-1 | TRBV29-1 | TRBD2
CSVSETGGYNQPQHF | TGCAGCGTTAGCGAGACAGGGGGTTACAATCAGCCCCAGCATTTT | many | TRBJ1-5 | TRBV29-1 | TRBD1
CASSHGRVRNSPLHF | TGTGCCAGCAGTCATGGGAGGGTTAGGAATTCACCCCTCCACTTT | many | TRBJ1-6 | TRBV11-3 | NA
CASTSGRLSYEQYF | TGTGCCAGCACCTCGGGACGCCTATCCTACGAGCAGTACTTC | few | TRBJ2-7 | TRBV12-3/TRBV12-4 | NA
CASSLTGGRHTQYF | TGTGCCAGCAGTTTGACGGGAGGAAGGCATACGCAGTATTTT | many | TRBJ2-3 | TRBV28 | TRBD2
CASSLMGSSSGANVLTF | TGTGCCAGCAGCTTAATGGGATCCTCCTCTGGGGCCAACGTCCTGACTTTC | NA | TRBJ2-6 | TRBV7-2 | NA
CASSFRTDTQYF | TGTGCCAGCAGCTTCCGCACAGATACGCAGTATTTT | NA | TRBJ2-3 | TRBV7-2 | NA